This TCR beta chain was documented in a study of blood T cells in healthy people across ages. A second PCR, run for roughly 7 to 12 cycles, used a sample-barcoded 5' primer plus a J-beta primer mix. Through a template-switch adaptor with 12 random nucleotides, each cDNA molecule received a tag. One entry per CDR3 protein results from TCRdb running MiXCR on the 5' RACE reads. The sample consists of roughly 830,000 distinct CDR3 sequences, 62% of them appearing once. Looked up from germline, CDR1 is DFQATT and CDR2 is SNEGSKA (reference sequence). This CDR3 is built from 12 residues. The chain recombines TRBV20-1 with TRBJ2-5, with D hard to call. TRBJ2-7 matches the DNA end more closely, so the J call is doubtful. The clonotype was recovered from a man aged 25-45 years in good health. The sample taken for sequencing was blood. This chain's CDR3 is CSAPDNSYEQYF. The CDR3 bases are TGCAGTGCTCCTGACAACTCCTACGAGCAGTACTTC.